A selection of T cell receptor beta chains follows, all from one sample in a study of OX40 agonist ivuxolimab in advanced cancers. Sequenced by immunoSEQ multiplex PCR; TCRdb stores in-frame clones only, minus some. The table includes more than 15,000 clones, 78% detected once. The sample was CD4+ or CD8+ T cells sorted from blood, taken in a trial of the OX40 agonist ivuxolimab. The source of these receptors is an adult with an advanced solid tumor such as melanoma, head and neck, liver or kidney cancer. The CDR3 runs from the conserved cysteine through the conserved F or W. Each record gives: clone size, D gene, J gene, V gene, CDR3 protein, CDR3 DNA. D genes are given only for firm matches. A row's size may be missing; if present it is once, few, many or a size class.

- | TRBD1 | TRBJ2-3 | TRBV7-2 | CASSPIRTGGDTQYF | TGTGCCAGCAGCCCCATTAGGACAGGGGGGGATACGCAGTATTTT
- | TRBD1 | TRBJ2-7 | TRBV7-9 | CASSTPEGQGDYEQYF | TGTGCCAGCAGCACGCCAGAGGGACAGGGAGACTACGAGCAGTACTTC
- | TRBD2 | TRBJ2-1 | TRBV9 | CASSAGRGVGEQFF | TGTGCCAGCAGCGCCGGCCGGGGGGTGGGTGAGCAGTTCTTC
- | - | TRBJ1-4 | TRBV5-1 | CASSLVGGVGDEKLFF | TGCGCCAGCAGCTTGGTTGGAGGTGTAGGGGATGAAAAACTGTTTTTT
- | TRBD2 | TRBJ2-1 | TRBV27 | CASSSPSGVSYNEQFF | TGTGCCAGCAGCTCTCCTAGCGGGGTCTCCTACAATGAGCAGTTCTTC
- | - | TRBJ2-7 | TRBV27 | CASVPLDRLHEQYF | TGTGCCAGCGTTCCCCTTGACAGGCTCCACGAGCAGTACTTC
- | - | TRBJ2-7 | TRBV2 | CASEGPYEQYF | TGTGCCAGCGAAGGGCCCTACGAGCAGTACTTC
- | - | TRBJ2-6 | TRBV14 | CASSQVGSGANVLTF | TGTGCCAGCAGCCAAGTTGGGTCTGGGGCCAACGTCCTGACTTTC
- | TRBD1 | TRBJ1-1 | TRBV28 | CASSLLGQGAAFKTEAFF | TGTGCCAGCAGTTTATTAGGACAGGGGGCGGCTTTCAAGACTGAAGCTTTCTTT
- | TRBD2 | TRBJ2-3 | TRBV30 | CAWTSSGSSTDTQYF | TGTGCCTGGACATCTAGCGGGTCTAGCACAGATACGCAGTATTTT
few | TRBD2 | TRBJ2-7 | TRBV2 | CASSAVRAGGSYEQYF | TGTGCCAGCAGCGCCGTGCGTGCGGGGGGCTCCTACGAGCAGTACTTC
- | - | TRBJ1-1 | TRBV5-6 | CASSLGDTEAFF | TGTGCCAGCAGCTTAGGAGACACTGAAGCTTTCTTT
once | TRBD2 | TRBJ2-3 | TRBV5-6 | CASSLGGSGVTDTQYF | TGTGCCAGCAGCTTGGGGGGCAGCGGGGTCACAGATACGCAGTATTTT
- | TRBD2 | TRBJ2-7 | TRBV28 | CASSPHGTSGGYEQYF | TGTGCCAGCAGTCCTCACGGGACTAGCGGGGGCTACGAGCAGTACTTC